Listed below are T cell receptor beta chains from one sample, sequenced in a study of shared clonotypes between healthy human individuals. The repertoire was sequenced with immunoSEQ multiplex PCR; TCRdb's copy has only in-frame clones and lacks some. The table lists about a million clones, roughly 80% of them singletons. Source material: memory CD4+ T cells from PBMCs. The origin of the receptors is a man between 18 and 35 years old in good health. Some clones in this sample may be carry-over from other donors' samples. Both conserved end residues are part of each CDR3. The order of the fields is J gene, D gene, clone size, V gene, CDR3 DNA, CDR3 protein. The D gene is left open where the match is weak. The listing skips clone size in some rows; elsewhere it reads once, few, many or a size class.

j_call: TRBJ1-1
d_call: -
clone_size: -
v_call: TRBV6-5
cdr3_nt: TGTGCCAGCAGCCAGACTCCAGGGGAGGCTTTCTTT
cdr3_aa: CASSQTPGEAFF

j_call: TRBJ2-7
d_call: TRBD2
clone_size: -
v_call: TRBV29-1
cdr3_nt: TGCAGCGTCGCCTACCCCGGAGGACTAGCGGGAGTAGGCTCCTACGAGCAGTACTTC
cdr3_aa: CSVAYPGGLAGVGSYEQYF

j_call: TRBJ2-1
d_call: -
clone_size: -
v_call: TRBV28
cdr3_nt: TGTGCCAGCAGTACCAGGACCGTGAGCTCCTACAATGAGCAGTTCTTC
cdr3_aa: CASSTRTVSSYNEQFF

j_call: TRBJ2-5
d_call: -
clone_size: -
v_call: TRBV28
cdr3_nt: TGTGCCAGCAGTTCCGCTGGCCAAGAGACCCAGTACTTC
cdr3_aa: CASSSAGQETQYF

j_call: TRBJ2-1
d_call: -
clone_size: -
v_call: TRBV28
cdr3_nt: TGTGCCAGCAGTCCCCGCCAGGGGATGTCCTACAATGAGCAGTTCTTC
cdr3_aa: CASSPRQGMSYNEQFF

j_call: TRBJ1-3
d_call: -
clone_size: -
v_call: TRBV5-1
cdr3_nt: TGCGCCAGCAGCCCTGGGGGTGCTGGAAACACCATATATTTT
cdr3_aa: CASSPGGAGNTIYF

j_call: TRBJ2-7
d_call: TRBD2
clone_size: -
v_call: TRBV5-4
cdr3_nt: TGTGCCAGCGCCGGGGCTAGCGGGCACGAGCAGTACTTC
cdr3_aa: CASAGASGHEQYF

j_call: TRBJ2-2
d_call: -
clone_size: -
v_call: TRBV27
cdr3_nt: TGTGCCAGCAGTTTATGGGGGATCACCGGGGAGCTGTTTTTT
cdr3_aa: CASSLWGITGELFF

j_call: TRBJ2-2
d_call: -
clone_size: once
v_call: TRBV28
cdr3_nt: TGTGCCAGCAGTTCAGCATCCGGGGAGCTGTTTTTT
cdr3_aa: CASSSASGELFF

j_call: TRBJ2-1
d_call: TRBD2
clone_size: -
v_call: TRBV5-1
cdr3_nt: TGCGCCAGCAGCTTGGGGACTAGAACCAATGAGCAGTTCTTC
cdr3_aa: CASSLGTRTNEQFF

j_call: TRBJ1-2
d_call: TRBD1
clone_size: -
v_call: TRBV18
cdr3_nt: TGTGCCAGCTCCCAGACAGGGGAAAGGTCCGGCTACACCTTC
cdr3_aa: CASSQTGERSGYTF

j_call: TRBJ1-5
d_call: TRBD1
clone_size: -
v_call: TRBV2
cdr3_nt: TGTGCCAGCAGTACGGACAGGGGGACAATACAGCCCCAGCATTTT
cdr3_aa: CASSTDRGTIQPQHF

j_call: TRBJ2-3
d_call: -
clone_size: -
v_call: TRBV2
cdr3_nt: TGTGCCAGCAGGCCGGGGTCTAGCGGCACAGATACGCAGTATTTT
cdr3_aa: CASRPGSSGTDTQYF

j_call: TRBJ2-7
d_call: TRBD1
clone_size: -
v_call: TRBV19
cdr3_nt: TGTGCCAGTAGTATGGATCACAGGGGGACCTACGAGCAGTACTTC
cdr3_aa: CASSMDHRGTYEQYF

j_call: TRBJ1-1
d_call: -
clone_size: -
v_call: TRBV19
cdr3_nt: TGTGCCAGTAGTATAGTGTCAGGGTCGGCCACTGAAGCTTTCTTT
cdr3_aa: CASSIVSGSATEAFF

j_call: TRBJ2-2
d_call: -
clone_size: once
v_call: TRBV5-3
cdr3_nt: TGTGCCAGAAGCTTGGGACAGCCACTTGAAGGGGAGCTGTTTTTT
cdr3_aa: CARSLGQPLEGELFF

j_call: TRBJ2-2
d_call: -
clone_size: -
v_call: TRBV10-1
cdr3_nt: TGCGCCAGCAGTGAGTCCGGGGACCTAGGGGAGCTGTTTTTT
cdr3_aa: CASSESGDLGELFF

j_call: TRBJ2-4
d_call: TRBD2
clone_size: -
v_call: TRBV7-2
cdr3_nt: TGTGCCAGCAGCTTACAAAGCGGGGGGAACATTCAGTACTTC
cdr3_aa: CASSLQSGGNIQYF

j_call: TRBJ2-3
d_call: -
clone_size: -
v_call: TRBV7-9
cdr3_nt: TGTGCCAGCAGCTTAGTAGGAGACCGGGTAGATACGCAGTATTTT
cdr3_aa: CASSLVGDRVDTQYF

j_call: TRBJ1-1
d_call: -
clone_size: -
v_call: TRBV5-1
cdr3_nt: TGCGCCAGCAGCTTGCTTGGTGCATTCTATAACACTGAAGCTTTCTTT
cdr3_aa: CASSLLGAFYNTEAFF

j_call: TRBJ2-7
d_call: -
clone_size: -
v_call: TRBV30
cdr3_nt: TGTGCCTGGACTCAAGGGTACGAGCAGTACTTC
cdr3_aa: CAWTQGYEQYF

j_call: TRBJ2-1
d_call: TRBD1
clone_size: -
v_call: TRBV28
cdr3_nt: TGTGCCAGCAGTTCTCAGGGGGCCGCGCGCTACAATGAGCAGTTCTTC
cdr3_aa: CASSSQGAARYNEQFF

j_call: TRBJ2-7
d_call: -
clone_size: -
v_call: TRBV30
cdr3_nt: TGTGCCTGGAGCCCAGGGGTGCCGGAGCAGTACTTC
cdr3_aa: CAWSPGVPEQYF

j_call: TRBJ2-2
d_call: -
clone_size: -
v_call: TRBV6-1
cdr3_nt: TGTGCCAGCAGTGAGGGTCTGACGATCACCGGGGAGCTGTTTTTT
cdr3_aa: CASSEGLTITGELFF

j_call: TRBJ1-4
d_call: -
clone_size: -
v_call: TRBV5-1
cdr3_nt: TGCGCCAGCAGCCCGGGACTTACGGGGGAAAAACTGTTTTTT
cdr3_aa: CASSPGLTGEKLFF

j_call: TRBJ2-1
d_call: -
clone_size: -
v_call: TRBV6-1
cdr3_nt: TGTGCCAGCAGTGGCAGCAAGGGGGAGGCCTACAATGAGCAGTTCTTC
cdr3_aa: CASSGSKGEAYNEQFF

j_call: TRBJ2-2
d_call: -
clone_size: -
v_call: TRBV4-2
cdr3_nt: TGTGCCAGCAGCCAAGAAAGGCTAGCAGTTACGAACACCGGGGAGCTGTTTTTT
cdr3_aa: CASSQERLAVTNTGELFF

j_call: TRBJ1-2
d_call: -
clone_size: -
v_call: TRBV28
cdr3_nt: -
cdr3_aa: CASSIPPGVGHGTF

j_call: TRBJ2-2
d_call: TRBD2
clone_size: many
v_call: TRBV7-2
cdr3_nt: TGTGCCAGCAGCGCTAGCGGGACCACCGGGGAGCTGTTTTTT
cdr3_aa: CASSASGTTGELFF

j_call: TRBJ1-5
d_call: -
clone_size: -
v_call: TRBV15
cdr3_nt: TGTGCCACCAGCAGCTCTTATAGCAATCAGCCCCAGCATTTT
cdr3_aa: CATSSSYSNQPQHF

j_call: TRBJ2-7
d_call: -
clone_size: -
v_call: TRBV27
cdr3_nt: TGTGCCAGCAGTCCCTTATTCGGGAGCTCCTACGAGCAGTACTTC
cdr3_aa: CASSPLFGSSYEQYF

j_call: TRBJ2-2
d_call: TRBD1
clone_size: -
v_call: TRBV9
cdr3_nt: TGTGCCAGCAGCGTAGACAGGGGGCCCACCGGGGAGCTGTTTTTT
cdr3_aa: CASSVDRGPTGELFF

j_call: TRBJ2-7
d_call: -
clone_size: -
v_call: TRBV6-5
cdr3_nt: TGTGCCAGCAGTTCGGGGGGCTCTCACGAGCAGTACTTC
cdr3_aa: CASSSGGSHEQYF

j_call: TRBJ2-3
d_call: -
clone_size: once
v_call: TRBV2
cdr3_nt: TGTGCCAGCAGTGACAGGTTGCGGACAGATACGCAGTATTTT
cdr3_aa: CASSDRLRTDTQYF

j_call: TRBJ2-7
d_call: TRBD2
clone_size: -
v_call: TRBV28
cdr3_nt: TGTGCCAGCAGTCCTGGGGGGGTGCTTCGGTCCGAGCAGTACTTC
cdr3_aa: CASSPGGVLRSEQYF

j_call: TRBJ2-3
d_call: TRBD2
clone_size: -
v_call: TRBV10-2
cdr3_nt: TGCGCCAGCAGTGAGTGGCTAGCGGGAGTCACAGATACGCAGTATTTT
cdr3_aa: CASSEWLAGVTDTQYF

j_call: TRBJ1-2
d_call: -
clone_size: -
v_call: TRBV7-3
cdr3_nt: TGTGCCAGCAGCCAAGACTGGGACGTACGAGAGACTGGCTACACCTTC
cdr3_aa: CASSQDWDVRETGYTF

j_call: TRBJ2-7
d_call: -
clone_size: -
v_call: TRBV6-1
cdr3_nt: TGTGCCAGCGAAGGAGACTACGAGCAGTACTTC
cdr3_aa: CASEGDYEQYF

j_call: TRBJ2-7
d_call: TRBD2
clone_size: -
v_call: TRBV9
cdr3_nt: TGTGCCAGCAGCGTAGTTGCGGGAGACATGAACGAGCAGTACTTC
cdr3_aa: CASSVVAGDMNEQYF

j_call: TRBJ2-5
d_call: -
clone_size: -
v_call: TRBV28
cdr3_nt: TGTGCCAGCAGTTTATTGGGTCCCCAAGAGACCCAGTACTTC
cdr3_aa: CASSLLGPQETQYF

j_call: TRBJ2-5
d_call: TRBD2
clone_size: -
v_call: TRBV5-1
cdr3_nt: TGCGCCAGCAGCCTACGACTAGCGGGAGAGACCCAGTACTTC
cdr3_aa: CASSLRLAGETQYF

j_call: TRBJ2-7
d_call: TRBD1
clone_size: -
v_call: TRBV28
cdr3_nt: TGTGCCAGTCTTTCAACGGGACAGAGCTCCTACGAGCAGTACTTC
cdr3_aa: CASLSTGQSSYEQYF

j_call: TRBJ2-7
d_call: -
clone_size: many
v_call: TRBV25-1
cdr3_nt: TGTGCCAGCGGAGGAGACCGGGACGCCTACGAGCAGTACTTC
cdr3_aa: CASGGDRDAYEQYF

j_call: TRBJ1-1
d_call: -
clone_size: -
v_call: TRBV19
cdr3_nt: TGTGCCAGTAGTATCGGTAGAGAAAGAGCCACTGAAGCTTTCTTT
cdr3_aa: CASSIGRERATEAFF

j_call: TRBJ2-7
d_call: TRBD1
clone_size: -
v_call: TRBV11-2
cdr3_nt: TGTGCCAGCAGCCGATCCGGGACAGGGTGGGACTACGAGCAGTACTTC
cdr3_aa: CASSRSGTGWDYEQYF

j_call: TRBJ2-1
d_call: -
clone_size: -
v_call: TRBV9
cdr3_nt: TGTGCCAGCAGCGAAACAAATGAGCAGTTCTTC
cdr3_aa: CASSETNEQFF

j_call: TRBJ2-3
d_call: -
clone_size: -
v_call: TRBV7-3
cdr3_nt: TGTGCCAGCAGCTCCCCTGGGGATACGCAGTATTTT
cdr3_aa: CASSSPGDTQYF

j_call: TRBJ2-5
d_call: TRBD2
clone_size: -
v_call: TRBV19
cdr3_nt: TGTGCCAGTAGTTCGCGGCGGGAGCGGGAGACCCAGTACTTC
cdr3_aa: CASSSRRERETQYF